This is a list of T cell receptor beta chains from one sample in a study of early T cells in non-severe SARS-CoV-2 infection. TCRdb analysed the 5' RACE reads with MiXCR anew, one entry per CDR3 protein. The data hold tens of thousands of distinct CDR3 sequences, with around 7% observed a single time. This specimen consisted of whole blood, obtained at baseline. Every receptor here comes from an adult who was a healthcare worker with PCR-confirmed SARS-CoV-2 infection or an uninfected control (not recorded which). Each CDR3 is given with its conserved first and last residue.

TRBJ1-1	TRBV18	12	CASSPMTGEAFF
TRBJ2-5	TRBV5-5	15	CASSPGLAGQETQYF
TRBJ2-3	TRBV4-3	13	CASSPTGGVTQYF
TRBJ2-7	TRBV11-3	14	CASSGGQGAHEQYF
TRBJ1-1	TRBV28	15	CASSLGGGGGSEASF
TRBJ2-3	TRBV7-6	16	CASSAGTGTVTDTQYF
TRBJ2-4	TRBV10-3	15	CAISESFGGWDIQYF
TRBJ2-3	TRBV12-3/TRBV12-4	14	CASSSPLGGDTQYF
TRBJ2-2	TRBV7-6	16	CASSLYFTGQTGELFF
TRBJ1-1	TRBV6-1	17	CASSDFRDRGSSTEAFF
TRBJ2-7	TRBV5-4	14	CASSRGVAGVEQYF
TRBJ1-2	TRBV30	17	CAWSVKDRTNALPGYTF
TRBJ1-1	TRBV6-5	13	CAILVGLLTEAFF
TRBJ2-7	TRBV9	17	CASSVGVIGGPSYEQYF
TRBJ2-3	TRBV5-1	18	CASSLKASGGPFTDTQYF
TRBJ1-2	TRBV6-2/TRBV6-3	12	CASTKRAYGYTF
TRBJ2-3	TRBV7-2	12	CASSSVTDTQYF
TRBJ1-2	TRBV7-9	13	CASSRQDGYGYTF
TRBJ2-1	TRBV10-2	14	CASHNLWEDNEQFF
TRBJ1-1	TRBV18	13	CASSPRVGNEAFF
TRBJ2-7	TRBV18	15	CASTPRQVGGAEQYF
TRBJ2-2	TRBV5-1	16	CASSPGGAVRTGELFF
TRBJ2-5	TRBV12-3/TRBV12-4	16	CASSPGVAGGLETQYF
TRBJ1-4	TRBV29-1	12	CSVAYGGEKLFF
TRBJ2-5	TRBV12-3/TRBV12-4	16	CASSLGFSDRTETQYF
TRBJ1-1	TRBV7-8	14	CASSFSDGLNEAFF
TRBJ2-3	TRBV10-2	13	CASRKVGFDTQYF
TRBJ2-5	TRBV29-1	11	CSGAIMETQYF
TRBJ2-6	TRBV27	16	CASTLSGGAGANVLTF
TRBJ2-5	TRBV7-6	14	CASSPTGPGGPQYF
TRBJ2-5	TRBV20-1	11	CSVWTKETQYF
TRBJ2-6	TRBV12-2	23	CASRSTTSTRDRNFLAGANVLTF
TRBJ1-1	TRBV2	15	CASSAQGQGVTEAFF